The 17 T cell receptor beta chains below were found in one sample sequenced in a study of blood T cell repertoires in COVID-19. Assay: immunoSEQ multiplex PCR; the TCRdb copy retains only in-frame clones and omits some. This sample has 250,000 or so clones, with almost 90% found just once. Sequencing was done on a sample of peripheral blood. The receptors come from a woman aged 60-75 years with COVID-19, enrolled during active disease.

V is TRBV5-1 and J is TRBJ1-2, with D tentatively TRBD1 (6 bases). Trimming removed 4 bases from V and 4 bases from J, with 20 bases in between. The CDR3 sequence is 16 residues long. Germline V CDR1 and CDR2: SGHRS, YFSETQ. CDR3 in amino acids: CASSPGQGSNFYGYTF. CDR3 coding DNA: TGCGCCAGCAGCCCGGGACAAGGCTCGAATTTCTATGGCTACACCTTC.

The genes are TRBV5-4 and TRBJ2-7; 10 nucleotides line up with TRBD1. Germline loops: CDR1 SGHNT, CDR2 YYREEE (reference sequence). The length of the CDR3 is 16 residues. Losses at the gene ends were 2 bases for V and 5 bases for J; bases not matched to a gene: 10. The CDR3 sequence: CASSLVVGTGVNEQYF. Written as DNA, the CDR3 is TGTGCCAGCAGCTTAGTCGTTGGGACAGGGGTAAACGAGCAGTACTTC.

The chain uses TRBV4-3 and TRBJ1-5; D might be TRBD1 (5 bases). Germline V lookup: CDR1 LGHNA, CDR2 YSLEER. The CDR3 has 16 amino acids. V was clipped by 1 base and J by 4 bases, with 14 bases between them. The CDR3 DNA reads TGCGCCAGCAGCCAAGGAACCGGGGGTTGGAATCAGCCCCAGCATTTT. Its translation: CASSQGTGGWNQPQHF.

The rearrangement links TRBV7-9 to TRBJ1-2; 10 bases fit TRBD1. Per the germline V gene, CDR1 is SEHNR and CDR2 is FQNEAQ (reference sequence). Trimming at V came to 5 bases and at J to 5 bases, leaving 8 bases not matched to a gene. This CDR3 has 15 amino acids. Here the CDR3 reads CASSQTGGAVYGYTF. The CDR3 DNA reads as TGTGCCAGCAGCCAGACAGGGGGCGCGGTTTATGGCTACACCTTC.

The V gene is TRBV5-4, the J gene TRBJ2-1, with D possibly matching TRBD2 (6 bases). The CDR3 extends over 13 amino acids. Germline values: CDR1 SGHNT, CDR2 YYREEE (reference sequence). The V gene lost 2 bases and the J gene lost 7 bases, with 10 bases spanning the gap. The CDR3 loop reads CASSLDGRNEQFF. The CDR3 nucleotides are TGTGCCAGCAGCTTAGACGGGAGAAATGAGCAGTTCTTC.

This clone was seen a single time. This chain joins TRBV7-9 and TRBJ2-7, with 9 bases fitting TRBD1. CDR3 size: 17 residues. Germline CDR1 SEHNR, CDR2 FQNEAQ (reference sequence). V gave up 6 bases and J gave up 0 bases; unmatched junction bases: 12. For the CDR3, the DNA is TGTGCCAGCAGTTCCACGGACAGGGGAGAGGGCTCCTACGAGCAGTACTTC. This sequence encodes CASSSTDRGEGSYEQYF.

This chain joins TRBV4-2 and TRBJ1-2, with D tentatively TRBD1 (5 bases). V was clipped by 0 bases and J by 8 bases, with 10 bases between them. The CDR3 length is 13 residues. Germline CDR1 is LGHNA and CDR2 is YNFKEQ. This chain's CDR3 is CASSQEGREGYTF. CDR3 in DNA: TGTGCCAGCAGCCAAGAGGGCAGGGAAGGCTACACCTTC.

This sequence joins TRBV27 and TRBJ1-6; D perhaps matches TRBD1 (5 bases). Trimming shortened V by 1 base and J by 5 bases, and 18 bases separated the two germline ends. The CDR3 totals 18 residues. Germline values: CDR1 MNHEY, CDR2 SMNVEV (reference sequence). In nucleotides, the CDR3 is TGTGCCAGCAGTTTATGGAACTTGCGGGGACCGGATAATTCACCCCTCCACTTT. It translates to CASSLWNLRGPDNSPLHF.

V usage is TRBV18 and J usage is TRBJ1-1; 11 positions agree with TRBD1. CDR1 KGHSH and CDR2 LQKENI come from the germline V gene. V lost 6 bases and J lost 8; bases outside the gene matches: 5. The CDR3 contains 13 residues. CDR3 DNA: TGTGCCAGCTCCCTTGGGACAGGGGGAGAAGCTTTCTTT. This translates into CASSLGTGGEAFF.

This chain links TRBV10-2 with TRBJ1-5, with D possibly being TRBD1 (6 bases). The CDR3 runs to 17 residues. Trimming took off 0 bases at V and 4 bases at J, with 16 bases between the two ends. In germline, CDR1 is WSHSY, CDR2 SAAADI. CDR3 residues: CASSESQSGRGNQPQHF. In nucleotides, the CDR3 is TGCGCCAGCAGTGAGTCACAGTCGGGCAGGGGTAATCAGCCCCAGCATTTT.

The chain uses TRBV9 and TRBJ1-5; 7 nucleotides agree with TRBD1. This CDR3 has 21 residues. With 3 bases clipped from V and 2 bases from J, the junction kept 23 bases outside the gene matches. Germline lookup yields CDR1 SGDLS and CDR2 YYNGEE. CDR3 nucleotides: TGTGCCAGCAGCGAGCGCCTCCCCCGACAGGGAAAGGTGTGGGGCAATCAGCCCCAGCATTTT. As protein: CASSERLPRQGKVWGNQPQHF.

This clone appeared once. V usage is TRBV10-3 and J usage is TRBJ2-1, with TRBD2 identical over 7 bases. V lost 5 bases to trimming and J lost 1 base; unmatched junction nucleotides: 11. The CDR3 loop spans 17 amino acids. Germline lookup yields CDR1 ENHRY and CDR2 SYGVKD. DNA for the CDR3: TGTGCCATCAGTACCACCTCGGGCGGGGGTTCCTACAATGAGCAGTTCTTC. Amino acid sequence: CAISTTSGGGSYNEQFF.

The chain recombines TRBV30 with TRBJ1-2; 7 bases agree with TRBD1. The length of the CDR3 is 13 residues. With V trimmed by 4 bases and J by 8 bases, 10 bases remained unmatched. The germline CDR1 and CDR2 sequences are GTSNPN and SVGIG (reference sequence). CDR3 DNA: TGTGCCTGGACGATCGAGGGGGCAGGAGGCTACACCTTC. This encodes CAWTIEGAGGYTF.

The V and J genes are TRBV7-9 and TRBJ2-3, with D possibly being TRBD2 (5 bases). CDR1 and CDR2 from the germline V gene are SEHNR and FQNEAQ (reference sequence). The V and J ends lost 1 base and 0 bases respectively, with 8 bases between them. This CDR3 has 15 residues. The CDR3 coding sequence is TGTGCCAGCAGCTTAGGGACTCTCAGCACAGATACGCAGTATTTT. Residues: CASSLGTLSTDTQYF.

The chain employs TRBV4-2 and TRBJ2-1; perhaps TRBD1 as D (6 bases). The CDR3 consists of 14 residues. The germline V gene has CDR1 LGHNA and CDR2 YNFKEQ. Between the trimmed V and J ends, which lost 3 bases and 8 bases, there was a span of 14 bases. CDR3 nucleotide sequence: TGTGCCAGCAGCCAGGAAGGGGCAGGGGATGAGCAGTTCTTC. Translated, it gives CASSQEGAGDEQFF.

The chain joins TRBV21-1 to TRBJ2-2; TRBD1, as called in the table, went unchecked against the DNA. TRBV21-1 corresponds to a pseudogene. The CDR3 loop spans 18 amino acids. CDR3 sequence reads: CATTQRRSGTGGTGELFF. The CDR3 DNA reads TGTGCCACCACCCAAAGAAGATCGGGGACAGGGGGCACCGGGGAGCTGTTTTTT.

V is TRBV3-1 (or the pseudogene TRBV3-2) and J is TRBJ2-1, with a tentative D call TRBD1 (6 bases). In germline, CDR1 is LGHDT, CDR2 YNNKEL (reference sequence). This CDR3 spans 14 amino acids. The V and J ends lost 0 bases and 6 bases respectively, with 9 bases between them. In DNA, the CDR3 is TGTGCCAGCAGCCAAGAGAGCAGGGGCAATGAGCAGTTCTTC. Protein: CASSQESRGNEQFF.